The 22 T cell receptor beta chains below come from one sample, sequenced in a study of blood T cell repertoires in COVID-19. Repertoires were generated with immunoSEQ multiplex PCR, while TCRdb's copy carries only in-frame clones and drops some. The table lists roughly 100,000 clones, 85% of them singletons. The sample was peripheral blood. All receptors come from a man aged 50-60 years with acute or convalescent COVID-19.

The V call is TRBV7-3, the J call TRBJ2-5, with TRBD1 as a possible D gene (5 bases). The germline V gene encodes CDR1 SGHTA and CDR2 FQGTGA. CDR3 length: 13 residues. Trimming stripped 5 bases from V and 1 base from J, with 8 bases between. CDR3 sequence (DNA): TGTGCCAGCAGCGTCGACAGCCAAGAGACCCAGTACTTC. Translation gives CASSVDSQETQYF.

The J gene is TRBJ2-5, the V gene TRBV5-5; 8 bases are a match to TRBD1. The germline V gene encodes CDR1 SGHKS and CDR2 YYEKEE (reference sequence). The junction had 0 bases not matched to a gene; V was cut back by 3 bases and J by 2 bases. This CDR3 contains 13 residues. CDR3: CASSWTGQETQYF. The CDR3 DNA is TGTGCCAGCAGCTGGACAGGGCAAGAGACCCAGTACTTC.

The V gene is TRBV6-6, the J gene TRBJ2-5, with a weak D call TRBD2 (5 bases). Germline V gene lookup returns CDR1 MNHNY and CDR2 SVGAGI (reference sequence). V dropped 5 bases and J dropped 5 bases, with 15 bases sitting between them. This CDR3 contains 14 residues. CDR3 sequence (DNA): TGTGCCAGCAGTCCGAGGACGGGGATGGAGACCCAGTACTTC. It specifies CASSPRTGMETQYF.

The CDR3 loop is CASSLQGNTIYF. The CDR3 DNA reads as TGTGCCAGCAGCCTACAGGGAAACACCATATATTTT. The chain has TRBV7-2 and TRBJ1-3; D is unclear. The CDR3 has 12 residues. The V end lost 5 bases, the J end lost 4 bases, and 6 bases lay between the germline ends. Germline V lookup: CDR1 SGHTA, CDR2 FQGNSA.

This chain links TRBV28 with TRBJ2-1, with a tentative D call TRBD2 (6 bases). CDR3 length equals 13 residues. V lost 6 bases and J lost 5, with 11 bases in between. Per germline, CDR1 MDHEN and CDR2 SYDVKM. This chain's CDR3 is CASSEAGDNEQFF. Written as DNA, the CDR3 is TGTGCCAGCAGCGAAGCGGGCGACAATGAGCAGTTCTTC.

The sample holds a few counts of this clone. J is TRBJ1-6 and V is TRBV4-1; D perhaps matches TRBD1 (5 bases). Germline CDR1 and CDR2: MGHRA and YSYEKL. The CDR3 has 14 residues. V shed 0 bases and J shed 9 bases, with 9 bases lying between them. CDR3 in DNA: TGCGCCAGCAGCCAAGAGGGAAGGGGTTCACCCCTCCACTTT. This encodes CASSQEGRGSPLHF.

V is TRBV30 and J is TRBJ1-5; possibly TRBD1 for D (6 bases). The V gene lost 0 bases and the J gene lost 5 bases, with 23 bases spanning the gap. CDR1 is GTSNPN and CDR2 is SVGIG in the germline V gene (reference sequence). The CDR3 extends over 18 amino acids. CDR3 in DNA: TGTGCCTGGAGTGTAAAAGCTCCGGGACAAGGGGTTTATCAGCCCCAGCATTTT. Translated, it gives CAWSVKAPGQGVYQPQHF.

The chain combines TRBV5-4 with TRBJ2-3, with TRBD2 matching over 15 bases. Germline CDR1 and CDR2: SGHNT and YYREEE (reference sequence). V lost 0 bases and J lost 0; bases outside the gene matches: 2. CDR3 length: 18 residues. CDR3 amino acids: CASSLGTSGGASTDTQYF. CDR3 bases: TGTGCCAGCAGCTTGGGGACTAGCGGGGGGGCTAGCACAGATACGCAGTATTTT.

The chain recombines TRBV7-2 with TRBJ2-7; 12 bases fit TRBD1. This CDR3 has 15 residues. The V gene's germline CDR1 is SGHTA and CDR2 FQGNSA. Trimming removed 1 base from V and 5 bases from J; junction bases left unmatched: 3. The CDR3 spells CASSLGGTGGHEQYF. The CDR3 DNA follows: TGTGCCAGCAGCTTAGGCGGGACAGGGGGCCACGAGCAGTACTTC. Variable domain in full (rest from reference TRBV7-2 and TRBJ2-7): GAGVSQSPSNKVTEKGKDVELRCDPISGHTALYWYRQSLGQGLEFLIYFQGNSAPDKSGLPSDRFSAERTGGSVSTLTIQRTQQEDSAVYLCASSLGGTGGHEQYFGPGTRLTVT.

The chain links TRBV27 to TRBJ2-1; 7 positions match TRBD1. Germline lookup yields CDR1 MNHEY and CDR2 SMNVEV (reference sequence). The CDR3 is 14 residues long. V lost 5 bases and J lost 7; bases outside the gene matches: 8. The CDR3: CASSRDSLGNEQFF. As DNA, the CDR3 is TGTGCCAGCAGTCGGGACAGCCTGGGGAATGAGCAGTTCTTC.

This clone has a single count. The chain combines TRBV5-4 with TRBJ1-6; perhaps TRBD1 as D (5 bases). Looked up from germline, CDR1 is SGHNT and CDR2 is YYREEE (reference sequence). V was shortened by 0 bases and J by 7 bases, with 17 bases between the two germline ends. The CDR3 spans 17 residues. This chain's CDR3 is CASSLAQGRGVNSPLHF. In DNA, the CDR3 is TGTGCCAGCAGCTTGGCCCAGGGAAGGGGCGTCAATTCACCCCTCCACTTT.

V usage is TRBV5-5 and J usage is TRBJ1-4, with 7 positions matching TRBD1. The V segment lost 3 bases and the J segment 0 bases; nucleotides outside the gene matches: 14. The CDR3 consists of 19 residues. CDR1 and CDR2 (germline): SGHKS, YYEKEE (reference sequence). This chain's CDR3 is CASSSVARGTRATNEKLFF. CDR3 sequence (DNA): TGTGCCAGCAGCTCCGTGGCCAGGGGGACGAGAGCAACTAATGAAAAACTGTTTTTT.

The V gene is TRBV18, the J gene TRBJ1-1; 7 bases line up with TRBD1. The CDR3 is made up of 13 amino acids. V shed 3 bases, J shed 5 bases, and the junction held 3 bases outside the gene matches. Germline CDR1 and CDR2: KGHSH and LQKENI. Here the CDR3 DNA reads TGTGCCAGCTCACCCGCAGGGGGAACTGAAGCTTTCTTT. Its translation: CASSPAGGTEAFF.

The chain couples TRBV5-1 to TRBJ2-7, with a weak D call TRBD1 (5 bases). This CDR3 spans 13 amino acids. Trimming cost V 5 bases and J 2 bases, with 11 bases left between them. The germline gives CDR1 SGHRS, CDR2 YFSETQ. CDR3 sequence: CASSLGAAYEQYF. Here the CDR3 DNA reads TGCGCCAGCAGTTTAGGGGCTGCCTACGAGCAGTACTTC.

Worth noting for this clone: A junction boundary mismatches the germline segment, possibly from a read error. The V gene is TRBV5-6, the J gene TRBJ1-1; TRBD1 aligns across 9 bases. CDR1 is SGHDT and CDR2 is YYEEEE in the germline V gene. The CDR3 totals 16 residues. CDR3 sequence: CASRLGQGNMNTEAFF. DNA for the CDR3: TGTGCCAGCAGATTGGGACAGGGCAACATGAACACTGAAGCTTTCTTT.

The V and J genes are TRBV28 and TRBJ2-7; maybe TRBD1 (6 bases). The CDR3 spans 13 residues. V was clipped by 6 bases and J by 3 bases, with 12 bases between them. Germline V lookup: CDR1 MDHEN, CDR2 SYDVKM. CDR3 loop: CASRPGQSYEQYF. In DNA, the CDR3 is TGTGCCAGCAGGCCCGGACAGAGCTACGAGCAGTACTTC. The full variable domain, its missing parts supplied by reference TRBV28 and TRBJ2-7, is DVKVTQSSRYLVKRTGEKVFLECVQDMDHENMFWYRQDPGLGLRLIYFSYDVKMKEKGDIPEGYSVSREKKERFSLILESASTNQTSMYLCASRPGQSYEQYFGPGTRLTVT.

The chain couples TRBV7-3 to TRBJ2-1; 8 positions agree with TRBD2. J was trimmed by 3 bases and V by 2 bases; bases with no gene match: 0. This CDR3 has 14 amino acids. Germline CDR1 and CDR2: SGHTA and FQGTGA. The CDR3 DNA reads as TGTGCCAGCAGCTTAGCGGGGGGCTACAATGAGCAGTTCTTC. This codes for CASSLAGGYNEQFF.

The rearrangement joins TRBV30 to TRBJ2-2, with unresolved D. CDR1 and CDR2 (germline): GTSNPN, SVGIG (reference sequence). The ends were cut back, 1 base at V and 2 bases at J, with 8 bases in the middle. CDR3 length: 14 amino acids. CDR3 protein: CAWSETPNTGELFF. The CDR3 DNA reads as TGTGCCTGGAGTGAGACTCCCAACACCGGGGAGCTGTTTTTT.

The chain links TRBV3-1 (or the pseudogene TRBV3-2) to TRBJ1-6; TRBD1 is a possible D gene (6 bases). The CDR3 runs 13 residues. V lost 5 bases, J lost 6 bases, and 8 bases lay in between. CDR1 LGHDT and CDR2 YNNKEL come from the germline V gene (reference sequence). This CDR3 is CASSGRGNSPLHF. The CDR3, as DNA: TGTGCCAGCAGCGGCAGGGGTAATTCACCCCTCCACTTT.

The chain links TRBV28 to TRBJ2-1; the match to TRBD2 covers 7 bases. V lost 5 bases to trimming and J lost 7 bases; unmatched junction nucleotides: 8. Germline CDR1 MDHEN, CDR2 SYDVKM. This CDR3 has 14 residues. The CDR3 bases are TGTGCCAGCAGTCTAAGCGGGACGAGGAATGAGCAGTTCTTC. Protein product: CASSLSGTRNEQFF. Using reference TRBV28 and TRBJ2-1 for the parts outside the CDR3, the full variable domain is DVKVTQSSRYLVKRTGEKVFLECVQDMDHENMFWYRQDPGLGLRLIYFSYDVKMKEKGDIPEGYSVSREKKERFSLILESASTNQTSMYLCASSLSGTRNEQFFGPGTRLTVL.

This CDR3 is CASSLVTGGNYGYTF. The CDR3 region has the DNA TGTGCCAGCAGCCTTGTCACAGGGGGTAACTATGGCTACACCTTC. The chain uses TRBV3-1 (or the pseudogene TRBV3-2) and TRBJ1-2; 8 nucleotides match TRBD1. Germline V gives CDR1 LGHDT, CDR2 YNNKEL (reference sequence). The CDR3 contains 15 residues. V lost 4 bases, J lost 1 base, and 5 bases stayed unmatched.

This chain joins TRBV6-5 and TRBJ1-1; D possibly corresponds to TRBD1 (5 bases). This CDR3 has 15 amino acids. Per the germline V gene, CDR1 is MNHEY and CDR2 is SVGAGI. V was clipped by 6 bases and J by 0 bases, with 14 bases between them. This chain's CDR3 is CASRTKGSLNTEAFF. As DNA, the CDR3 is TGTGCCAGCAGGACCAAGGGGTCACTGAACACTGAAGCTTTCTTT.